This is a list of T cell receptor beta chains from one sample in a study of OX40 agonist ivuxolimab in advanced cancers. Here immunoSEQ multiplex PCR was the method, and the copy in TCRdb shows in-frame clones only, minus some. Of about 95,000 clones in the sample, roughly 90% were seen once. Here the sequenced sample was CD4+ or CD8+ T cells sorted from blood, taken in a trial of the OX40 agonist ivuxolimab. The origin of the receptors is an adult with an advanced solid tumor such as melanoma, head and neck, liver or kidney cancer. Each CDR3 is given with its conserved first and last residue. Each record gives: V gene, J gene, CDR3 protein.

V gene: TRBV5-5; J gene: TRBJ2-7; CDR3 protein: CASSPGTSRIEQYF
V gene: TRBV5-4; J gene: TRBJ2-1; CDR3 protein: CASSPSGRTIYNEQFF
V gene: TRBV5-5; J gene: TRBJ2-2; CDR3 protein: CASSLGRTSTGELFF
V gene: TRBV15; J gene: TRBJ2-3; CDR3 protein: CATSREIGGMDTQYF
V gene: TRBV28; J gene: TRBJ2-2; CDR3 protein: CASSSHSGGTGELFF
V gene: TRBV29-1; J gene: TRBJ1-2; CDR3 protein: CSAGGANYGYTF
V gene: TRBV7-2; J gene: TRBJ2-7; CDR3 protein: CASSLGRLAYEQYF
V gene: TRBV7-8; J gene: TRBJ2-1; CDR3 protein: CASSLAGLAGVNEQFF
V gene: TRBV18; J gene: TRBJ1-4; CDR3 protein: CASSSDRGGEKLFF
V gene: TRBV6-1; J gene: TRBJ2-3; CDR3 protein: CASSGGTDTQYF
V gene: TRBV5-3; J gene: TRBJ1-5; CDR3 protein: CARSRQGPQPQHF